This T cell receptor beta chain was sequenced in a study of radiation and T cells in renal cell carcinoma. The study, taken as a whole, reports: From baseline, blood top tumor clonotypes peaked at 2 weeks post-radiation.

The CDR3 spans 15 residues. The germline CDR1 and CDR2 sequences are SGHTA and FQGTGA. Trimming at V came to 2 bases and at J to 2 bases, leaving 3 bases not matched to a gene. This sample's time point: blood 2 weeks post-SBRT. Treatment defined: 15 Gy SBRT to primary tumor, nephrectomy 4 weeks later. Assay used: immunoSEQ multiplex PCR; TCRdb lists only in-frame clones, some missing. The profile shows about 130,000 clones, around 89% of them singletons. This clone showed up just once. No antigen is known for it. Sequences were derived from blood, sampled from a patient whose treatment included radiotherapy and nephrectomy. This receptor was obtained from a woman in her 70s with renal cell carcinoma. The J gene is TRBJ2-5, the V gene TRBV7-3, with TRBD2 matching over 9 bases. The CDR3 loop is CASSLLAGTQETQYF. The DNA of the CDR3 is TGTGCCAGCAGCTTACTAGCGGGGACTCAAGAGACCCAGTACTTC.